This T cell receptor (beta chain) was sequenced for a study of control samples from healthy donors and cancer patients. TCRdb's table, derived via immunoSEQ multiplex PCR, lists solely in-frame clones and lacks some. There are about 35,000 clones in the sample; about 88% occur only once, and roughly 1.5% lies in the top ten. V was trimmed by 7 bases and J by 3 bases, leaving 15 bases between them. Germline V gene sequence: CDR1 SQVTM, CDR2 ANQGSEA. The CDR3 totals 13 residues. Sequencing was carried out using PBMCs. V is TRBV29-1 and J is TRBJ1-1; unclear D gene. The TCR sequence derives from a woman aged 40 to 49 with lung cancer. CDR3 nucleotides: TGCAGCGCTGACCCCGCCGGGGACACTGAAGCTTTCTTT. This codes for CSADPAGDTEAFF.